This T cell receptor (beta chain) emerged from a study of T cell changes during pregnancy in multiple sclerosis. Data came from immunoSEQ multiplex PCR; TCRdb stores just in-frame clones and leaves some out. The profile shows about 36,000 clones, roughly 93% of them singletons. CDR3 length: 14 amino acids. The germline CDR1 and CDR2 sequences are SGHTA and FQGNSA. Trimming removed 3 bases at V and 1 base at J, with 9 bases between. The chain is built from TRBV7-2 and TRBJ1-1; D remains ambiguous. Sequenced material: CD4+ T cells from peripheral blood mononuclear cells, taken in the first trimester of pregnancy. The sequence was collected from a female donor with multiple sclerosis, enrolled in a pregnancy study. The DNA of the CDR3 is TGTGCCAGCAGCTTCTGGGGAGCGAACACTGAAGCTTTCTTT. It is translated as CASSFWGANTEAFF. The full variable domain, completed using reference TRBV7-2 and TRBJ1-1, is GAGVSQSPSNKVTEKGKDVELRCDPISGHTALYWYRQSLGQGLEFLIYFQGNSAPDKSGLPSDRFSAERTGGSVSTLTIQRTQQEDSAVYLCASSFWGANTEAFFGQGTRLTVV.